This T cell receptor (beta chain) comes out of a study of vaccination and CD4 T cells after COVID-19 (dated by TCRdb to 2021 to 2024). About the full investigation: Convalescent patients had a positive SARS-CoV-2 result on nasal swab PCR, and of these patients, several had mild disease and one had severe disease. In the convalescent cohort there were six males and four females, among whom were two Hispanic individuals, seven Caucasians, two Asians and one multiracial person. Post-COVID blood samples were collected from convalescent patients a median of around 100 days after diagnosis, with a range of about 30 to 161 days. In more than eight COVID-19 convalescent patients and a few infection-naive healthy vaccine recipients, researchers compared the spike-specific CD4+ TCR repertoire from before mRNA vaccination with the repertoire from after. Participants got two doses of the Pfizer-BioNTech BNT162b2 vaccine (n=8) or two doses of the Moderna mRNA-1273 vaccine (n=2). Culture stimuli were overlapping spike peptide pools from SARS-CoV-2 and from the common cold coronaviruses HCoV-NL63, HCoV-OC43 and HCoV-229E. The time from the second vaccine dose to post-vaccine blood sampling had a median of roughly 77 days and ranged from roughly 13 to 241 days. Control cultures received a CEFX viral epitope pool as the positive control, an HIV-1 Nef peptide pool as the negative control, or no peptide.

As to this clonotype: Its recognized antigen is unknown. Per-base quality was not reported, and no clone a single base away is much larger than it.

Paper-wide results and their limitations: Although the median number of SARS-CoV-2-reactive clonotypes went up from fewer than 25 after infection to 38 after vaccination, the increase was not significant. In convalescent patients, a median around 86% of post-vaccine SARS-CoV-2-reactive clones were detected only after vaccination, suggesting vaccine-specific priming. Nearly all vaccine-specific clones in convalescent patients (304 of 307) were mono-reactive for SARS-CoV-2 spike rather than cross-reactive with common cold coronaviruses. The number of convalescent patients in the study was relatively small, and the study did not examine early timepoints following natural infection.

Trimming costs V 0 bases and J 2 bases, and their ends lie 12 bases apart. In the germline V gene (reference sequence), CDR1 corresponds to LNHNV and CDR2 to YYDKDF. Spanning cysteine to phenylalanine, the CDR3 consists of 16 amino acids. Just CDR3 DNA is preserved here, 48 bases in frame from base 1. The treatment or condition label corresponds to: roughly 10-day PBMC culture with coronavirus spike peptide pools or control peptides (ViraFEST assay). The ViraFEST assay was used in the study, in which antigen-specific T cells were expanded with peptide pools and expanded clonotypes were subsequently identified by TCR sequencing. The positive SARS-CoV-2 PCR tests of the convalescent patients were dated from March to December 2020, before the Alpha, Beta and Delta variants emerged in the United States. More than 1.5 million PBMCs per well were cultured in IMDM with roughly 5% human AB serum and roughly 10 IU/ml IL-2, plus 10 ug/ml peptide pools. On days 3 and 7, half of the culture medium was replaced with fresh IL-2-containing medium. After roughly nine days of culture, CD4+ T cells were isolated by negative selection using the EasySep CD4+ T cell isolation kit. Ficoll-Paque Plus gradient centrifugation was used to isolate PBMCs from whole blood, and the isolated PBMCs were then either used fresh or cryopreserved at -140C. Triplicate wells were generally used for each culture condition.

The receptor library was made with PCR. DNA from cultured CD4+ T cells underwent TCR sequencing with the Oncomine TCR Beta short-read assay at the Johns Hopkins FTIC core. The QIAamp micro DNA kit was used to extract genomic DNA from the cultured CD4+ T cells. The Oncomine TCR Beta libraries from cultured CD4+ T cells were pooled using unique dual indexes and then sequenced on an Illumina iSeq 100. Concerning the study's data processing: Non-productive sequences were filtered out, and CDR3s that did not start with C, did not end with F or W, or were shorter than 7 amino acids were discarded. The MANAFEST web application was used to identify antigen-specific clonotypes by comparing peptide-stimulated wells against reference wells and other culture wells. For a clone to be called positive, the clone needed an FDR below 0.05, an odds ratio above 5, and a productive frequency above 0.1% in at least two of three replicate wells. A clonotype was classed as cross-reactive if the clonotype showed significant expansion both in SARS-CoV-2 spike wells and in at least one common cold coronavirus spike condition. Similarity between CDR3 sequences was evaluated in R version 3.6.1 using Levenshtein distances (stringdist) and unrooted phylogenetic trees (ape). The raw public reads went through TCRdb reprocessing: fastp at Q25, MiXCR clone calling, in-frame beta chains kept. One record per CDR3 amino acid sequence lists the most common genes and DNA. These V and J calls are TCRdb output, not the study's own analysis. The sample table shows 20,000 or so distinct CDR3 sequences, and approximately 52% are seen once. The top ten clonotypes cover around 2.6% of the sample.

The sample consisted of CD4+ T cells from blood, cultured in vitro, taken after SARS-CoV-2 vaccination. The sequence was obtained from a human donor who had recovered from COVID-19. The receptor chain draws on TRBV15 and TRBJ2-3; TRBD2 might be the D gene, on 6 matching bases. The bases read TGTGCCACCAGCAGAGAAGGAGCGGGCCCCACAGATACGCAGTATTTT. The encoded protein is CATSREGAGPTDTQYF.